This entry features one T cell receptor beta chain sequence. This specimen comes from a study of blood T cell repertoires in COVID-19. The table came from immunoSEQ multiplex PCR; TCRdb's copy has only in-frame clones and leaves some out. Of more than 250,000 clones detected, about 87% appear once; the ten largest clones hold roughly 8.6%. The sample consisted of peripheral blood. This clonotype originated in a human donor in a cohort sampled during active COVID-19.

As DNA, the CDR3 is TGTGCCAGTACCCTCAGGAGGATGAATCAGCCCCAGCATTTT. Amino acids: CASTLRRMNQPQHF. The chain has TRBV19 and TRBJ1-5; D gene uncertain. V dropped 7 bases and J dropped 4 bases, with 14 bases sitting between them. The CDR3 sequence is 14 residues long. From germline, CDR1 is LNHDA and CDR2 SQIVND (reference sequence).